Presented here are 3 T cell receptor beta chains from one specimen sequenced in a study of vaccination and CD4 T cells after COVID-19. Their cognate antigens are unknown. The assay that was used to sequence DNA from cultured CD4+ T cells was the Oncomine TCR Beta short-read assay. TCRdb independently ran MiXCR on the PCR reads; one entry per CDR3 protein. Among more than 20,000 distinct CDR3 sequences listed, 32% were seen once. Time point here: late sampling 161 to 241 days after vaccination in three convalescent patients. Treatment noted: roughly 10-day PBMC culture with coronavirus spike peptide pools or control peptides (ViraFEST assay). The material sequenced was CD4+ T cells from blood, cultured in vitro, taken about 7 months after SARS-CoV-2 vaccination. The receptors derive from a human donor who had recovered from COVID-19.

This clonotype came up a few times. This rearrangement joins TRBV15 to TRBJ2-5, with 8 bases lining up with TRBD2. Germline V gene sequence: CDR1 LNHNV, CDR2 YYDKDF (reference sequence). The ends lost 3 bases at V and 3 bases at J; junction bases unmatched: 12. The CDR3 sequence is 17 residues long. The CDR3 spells CATSRFPAGEPKETQYF. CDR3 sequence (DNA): TGTGCCACCAGCAGGTTCCCAGCGGGGGAACCGAAAGAGACCCAGTACTTC.

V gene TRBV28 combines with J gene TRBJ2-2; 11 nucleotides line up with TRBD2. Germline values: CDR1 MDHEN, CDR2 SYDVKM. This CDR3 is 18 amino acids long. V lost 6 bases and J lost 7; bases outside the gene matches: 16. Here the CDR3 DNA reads TGTGCCAGCAGCACCTTACTAGCGGGAGAGACCGGAGTCGGGGAGCTGTTTTTT. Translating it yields CASSTLLAGETGVGELFF.

This CDR3 reads CASSQVADRKLFF. In nucleotides, the CDR3 is TGCGCCAGCAGCCAAGTAGCTGACAGGAAACTGTTTTTT. The rearrangement joins TRBV4-1 to TRBJ1-4; TRBD1 might be the D (6 bases). The CDR3 extends over 13 amino acids. Per germline, CDR1 MGHRA and CDR2 YSYEKL. V lost 1 base to trimming and J lost 11 bases, with 11 bases between them.